This T cell receptor (beta chain) originates from a study of T cell responses to AZD1222 COVID-19 vaccine. Assay used: immunoSEQ multiplex PCR; TCRdb lists only in-frame clones, some missing. The table includes 120,000 to 150,000 clones, more than 70% detected once. For this clone: Its specificity is unknown.

The ends lost 6 bases at V and 1 base at J; junction bases unmatched: 5. CDR1 is KGHSH, CDR2 LQKENI, per germline. The CDR3 spans 15 residues. Broader study findings: Nearly half of the spike-specific TCRs reportedly recognize variant regions that carry no mutations. Females outnumbered males among donors, who were mostly white British; clonal diversity was possibly underestimated.

The source material was peripheral blood, sampled on day 0 of MenACWY control vaccination. This clonotype was sampled from an adult in good health. The chain joins TRBV18 to TRBJ2-5, with TRBD1 matching over 10 bases. CDR3 DNA: TGTGCCAGCTCCCAAGGGACAGGGGTCCAAGAGACCCAGTACTTC. Protein product: CASSQGTGVQETQYF.